This is a list of T cell receptor beta chains from one sample in a study of T cells in Graves' hyperthyroidism and ophthalmopathy. TCRdb called the multiplex PCR reads again in MiXCR, with one record for every CDR3 protein. Here the sample spans about 400,000 distinct CDR3 sequences, around 13% being singletons. The specimen was blood. Receptor source: a woman aged 18-29 years with Graves' hyperthyroidism. Both conserved end residues are part of each CDR3. D genes are given only for firm matches. Rows give clone size only sometimes, using once, few, many, or a class for an expanded clone.

TRBD2,-,TRBJ2-1,TRBV9,CASSVSGSYGNEQFF,TGTGCCAGCAGCGTTAGCGGGAGCTACGGCAATGAGCAGTTCTTC
TRBD2,many,TRBJ2-5,TRBV11-2,CASSLVGGRAGETQYF,TGTGCCAGCAGCTTAGTGGGCGGGAGGGCCGGAGAGACCCAGTACTTC
-,many,TRBJ1-2,TRBV20-1,CSASSGTPKYTF,TGCAGTGCTAGCTCCGGGACACCCAAATACACCTTC
-,many,TRBJ2-7,TRBV28,CASNTYRVEQYF,TGTGCCAGCAACACCTACAGGGTCGAGCAGTACTTC
TRBD2,many,TRBJ2-3,TRBV2,CASSVSGRASDTQYF,TGTGCCAGCAGTGTTAGCGGGAGGGCCTCAGATACGCAGTATTTT
-,once,TRBJ2-5,TRBV27,CASSFSGQPQETQYF,TGTGCCAGCAGTTTTTCCGGACAGCCGCAAGAGACCCAGTACTTC
-,many,TRBJ2-7,TRBV20-1,CSARDSSNGAYEQYF,TGCAGTGCTAGAGATTCGTCTAACGGGGCCTACGAGCAGTACTTC
-,few,TRBJ2-5,TRBV7-2,CASSSFMAQYF,TGTGCCAGCAGCTCCTTTATGGCCCAGTACTTC
-,many,TRBJ1-4,TRBV6-5,CASSYSAGSEKLFF,TGTGCCAGCAGTTACTCCGCGGGCAGTGAAAAACTGTTTTTT
TRBD1,-,TRBJ1-5,TRBV6-1,CASSQGQSQPQHF,TGTGCCAGCAGTCAGGGACAGAGTCAGCCCCAGCATTTT
TRBD2,many,TRBJ2-3,TRBV12-5,CASGPGTSGSTDTQYF,TGTGCTAGTGGTCCGGGGACTAGCGGCTCCACAGATACGCAGTATTTT
-,-,TRBJ1-1,TRBV10-3,CATGQVNTEAFF,TGTGCCACGGGACAAGTGAACACTGAAGCTTTCTTT
-,-,TRBJ2-7,TRBV2,CASIRTGTVGEQYF,TGTGCCAGCATCAGAACAGGGACGGTTGGCGAGCAGTACTTC
TRBD1,many,TRBJ2-7,TRBV12-3/TRBV12-4,CASSSKGQSSYEQYF,TGTGCCAGCAGCTCCAAGGGACAGTCCTCCTACGAGCAGTACTTC
TRBD2,few,TRBJ2-5,TRBV5-1,CASSLGSGKETQYF,TGCGCCAGCAGCTTAGGGAGCGGGAAAGAGACCCAGTACTTC
TRBD1,-,TRBJ1-6,TRBV20-1,CSAISVDRGLNSPLHF,TGCAGTGCTATATCCGTGGACAGGGGGCTCAATTCACCCCTCCACTTT
TRBD2,-,TRBJ2-1,TRBV19,CASSISAGGPNEQFF,TGTGCCAGTAGTATTTCAGCGGGAGGGCCGAATGAGCAGTTCTTC
TRBD2,-,TRBJ2-7,TRBV5-1,CASSFYGTSDYEQYF,TGCGCCAGCAGCTTTTATGGTACTAGCGACTACGAGCAGTACTTC
-,many,TRBJ1-3,TRBV30,CASAATSGNTIYF,TGTGCCTCCGCGGCCACCTCTGGAAACACCATATATTTT
TRBD2,-,TRBJ2-1,TRBV9,CASSVPRTSGEDNEQFF,TGTGCCAGCAGCGTACCACGGACTAGCGGGGAGGACAATGAGCAGTTCTTC
TRBD1,many,TRBJ2-7,TRBV7-6,CASSLAQVTGEGYEQYF,TGTGCCAGCAGCTTAGCCCAGGTGACAGGGGAAGGATACGAGCAGTACTTC
-,-,TRBJ2-1,TRBV13,CASSFRFNEQFF,TGTGCCAGCAGCTTTAGGTTTAATGAGCAGTTCTTC
TRBD2,many,TRBJ2-5,TRBV15,CATSRVASGKRETQYF,TGTGCCACCAGCAGAGTGGCTAGCGGGAAGAGGGAGACCCAGTACTTC
-,few,TRBJ2-1,TRBV5-1,CASSFRVSSYNEQFF,TGCGCCAGCAGCTTCAGGGTTTCCTCCTACAATGAGCAGTTCTTC
TRBD1,many,TRBJ2-1,TRBV11-2,CASTPLGQGSYNEQFF,TGTGCCAGCACCCCATTGGGACAGGGGTCCTACAATGAGCAGTTCTTC
-,many,TRBJ1-3,TRBV18,CASSPEDTIYF,TGTGCCAGCTCACCGGAGGACACCATATATTTT
-,few,TRBJ2-7,TRBV30,CAWSFTGFPWSREQYF,TGTGCCTGGAGTTTTACAGGGTTCCCTTGGTCTAGGGAGCAGTACTTC
-,many,TRBJ2-5,TRBV7-2,CASSQNGETQYF,TGTGCCAGCAGCCAGAATGGAGAGACCCAGTACTTC
-,many,TRBJ2-3,TRBV9,CASSVSGRPLSTDTQYF,TGTGCCAGCAGCGTCTCCGGGAGACCCTTAAGCACAGATACGCAGTATTTT
-,many,TRBJ2-7,TRBV28,CASSVGRGLFSYEQYF,TGTGCCAGCAGCGTTGGCAGGGGTCTCTTCTCCTACGAGCAGTACTTC
-,many,TRBJ2-1,TRBV7-9,CASSLARGVYNEQFF,TGTGCCAGCAGCTTAGCGCGGGGAGTATACAATGAGCAGTTCTTC
TRBD1,many,TRBJ2-7,TRBV5-1,CASSRDGTGSYEQYF,TGCGCCAGCAGCAGAGACGGGACAGGTTCCTACGAGCAGTACTTC
TRBD1,-,TRBJ2-5,TRBV5-1,CASSQHLQGAFETQYF,TGCGCCAGCAGCCAACATTTACAGGGGGCCTTTGAGACCCAGTACTTC
-,-,TRBJ1-6,TRBV9,CASSVFEGGRDNSPLHF,TGTGCCAGCAGCGTATTCGAGGGAGGCAGGGATAATTCACCCCTCCACTTT
-,many,TRBJ1-4,TRBV25-1,CASSEFGEGGDEKLFF,TGTGCCAGCAGTGAATTTGGAGAGGGGGGTGATGAAAAACTGTTTTTT
-,many,TRBJ2-1,TRBV7-6,CASSLMGSRGINEQFF,TGTGCCAGCAGCTTAATGGGCAGTCGAGGGATCAATGAGCAGTTCTTC
TRBD1,-,TRBJ2-2,TRBV10-3,CAISDPEGADTGELFF,TGTGCCATCAGTGACCCCGAGGGGGCGGACACCGGGGAGCTGTTTTTT
-,-,TRBJ2-1,TRBV5-1,CASSGPYNEQFF,TGCGCCAGCAGCGGGCCCTACAATGAGCAGTTCTTC
TRBD1,many,TRBJ1-2,TRBV12-3/TRBV12-4,CASSAPGQGSYGYTF,TGTGCCAGCAGTGCCCCGGGACAGGGAAGCTATGGCTACACCTTC
-,few,TRBJ2-1,TRBV10-3,CAISGGDGTANEQFF,TGTGCCATCAGTGGGGGCGACGGGACTGCCAATGAGCAGTTCTTC
TRBD1,few,TRBJ2-1,TRBV14,CASSQARGPYNEQFF,TGTGCCAGCAGCCAAGCGAGGGGGCCTTACAATGAGCAGTTCTTC
TRBD1,many,TRBJ2-1,TRBV6-1,CASSLQGDNEQFF,TGTGCCAGCAGTTTACAGGGGGACAATGAGCAGTTCTTC
TRBD1,many,TRBJ2-5,TRBV12-3/TRBV12-4,CASSGQGAYSETQYF,TGTGCCAGCAGTGGACAGGGGGCCTACTCAGAGACCCAGTACTTC
TRBD2,-,TRBJ2-1,TRBV18,CASSPPGLAGDNEQFF,TGTGCCAGCTCACCACCGGGACTAGCGGGGGACAATGAGCAGTTCTTC
-,few,TRBJ2-7,TRBV6-1,CASIPPGQDEQYF,TGTGCCAGCATACCCCCCGGGCAGGACGAGCAGTACTTC
-,many,TRBJ1-5,TRBV20-1,CSASTESNQPQHF,TGCAGTGCTAGCACAGAGAGCAATCAGCCCCAGCATTTT
-,-,TRBJ2-2,TRBV14,CASSQVFSNTGELFF,TGTGCCAGCAGCCAGGTTTTCTCGAACACCGGGGAGCTGTTTTTT
-,many,TRBJ2-1,TRBV11-2,CASSLADEQFF,TGTGCCAGCAGCTTAGCCGATGAGCAGTTCTTC
-,many,TRBJ1-2,TRBV7-2,CASSLGQASYYGYTF,TGTGCCAGCAGCTTAGGCCAGGCGAGCTACTATGGCTACACCTTC
-,-,TRBJ1-2,TRBV5-1,CASSFGRLGGGYTF,TGCGCCAGCAGCTTTGGGAGATTGGGTGGTGGCTACACCTTC
-,-,TRBJ2-2,TRBV28,CASSPTRAGELFF,TGTGCCAGCAGCCCCACGAGGGCCGGGGAGCTGTTTTTT
TRBD1,few,TRBJ1-5,TRBV3-1,CASSQEGQGAGQPQHF,TGTGCCAGCAGCCAAGAGGGACAGGGGGCAGGACAGCCCCAGCATTTT
TRBD1,-,TRBJ1-6,TRBV2,CASRGTANNSPLHF,TGTGCCAGCAGGGGGACAGCGAATAATTCACCCCTCCACTTT
-,-,TRBJ2-5,TRBV11-2,CASSLAASQETQYF,TGTGCCAGCAGCTTAGCGGCATCCCAAGAGACCCAGTACTTC
-,-,TRBJ1-5,TRBV3-1,CASSPYYIDSNQPQHF,TGTGCCAGCAGCCCTTACTACATTGATAGCAATCAGCCCCAGCATTTT
-,many,TRBJ1-1,TRBV18,CASSPGDNTEAFF,TGTGCCAGCTCCCCAGGCGATAACACTGAAGCTTTCTTT
TRBD1,few,TRBJ2-2,TRBV30,CAWEDRGIGTGELFF,TGTGCCTGGGAGGACAGGGGTATAGGGACCGGGGAGCTGTTTTTT
TRBD2,many,TRBJ2-1,TRBV20-1,CSARDSGTSGGGQFF,TGCAGTGCTAGAGATAGCGGGACTAGCGGGGGGGGGCAGTTCTTC